These T cell receptor beta chains were read from a single sample in a study of T cells in Graves' hyperthyroidism and ophthalmopathy. Each CDR3 protein gets one entry after TCRdb re-called the multiplex PCR reads with MiXCR. This table holds over 500,000 distinct CDR3 sequences, about 15% found once. The specimen was blood. These receptors were obtained from a woman aged 40 to 49 with Graves' hyperthyroidism. Each CDR3 is given with its conserved first and last residue. D genes are given only for firm matches. Rows give clone size only sometimes, using once, few, many, or a class for an expanded clone.

j_call v_call clone_size d_call cdr3_nt cdr3_aa
TRBJ2-7 TRBV7-2 many . TGTGCCAGCAGCTTATCAGTGGTTATAAGCTCCTACGAGCAGTACTTC CASSLSVVISSYEQYF
TRBJ2-7 TRBV18 . . TGTGCCAGCTCACTTCGGGAGAGTGAAGGGCAGTACTTC CASSLRESEGQYF
TRBJ1-4 TRBV2 . TRBD1 TGTGCCAGCAGCCCGGACAGGGTCTATGAAAAACTGTTTTTT CASSPDRVYEKLFF
TRBJ1-2 TRBV20-1 . TRBD1 TGCAGTGCTCACCCCGGGACAGGGGGAGTAGTGTATGGCTACACCTTC CSAHPGTGGVVYGYTF
TRBJ2-1 TRBV7-3 many . TGTGCCAGCAGCTTAAGGCGAGACAATGAGCAGTTCTTC CASSLRRDNEQFF
TRBJ2-1 TRBV13 many TRBD2 TGTGCCAGCAGCCGCGGACTAGCGGGGGGGACAGGGCAGTTCTTC CASSRGLAGGTGQFF
TRBJ2-5 TRBV6-1 . TRBD1 TGTGCCAGCAGTCCTCAGGGGGCCTCAGGAGAGACCCAGTACTTC CASSPQGASGETQYF
TRBJ2-7 TRBV20-1 few TRBD1 TGCAGTGCTTCGGACAGGGCTACCTACGAGCAGTACTTC CSASDRATYEQYF
TRBJ2-2 TRBV7-9 many . TGTGCCAGCAGCTTAGCTGGGGCGGACGGGGAGCTGTTTTTT CASSLAGADGELFF
TRBJ1-1 TRBV28 many TRBD1 TGTGCCAGCAGTTTATCAGGGGGACTGAACACTGAAGCTTTCTTT CASSLSGGLNTEAFF
TRBJ2-2 TRBV28 many TRBD2 TGTGCCAGCAGACTGACGGGGGGAACCGGGGAGCTGTTTTTT CASRLTGGTGELFF
TRBJ2-7 TRBV27 . . TGTGCCAGCAGTTTATTCGGGGCACCCGCCTACGAGCAGTACTTC CASSLFGAPAYEQYF
TRBJ2-3 TRBV5-1 many TRBD2 TGCGCCAGCAGCCCCGGACTAGTAGTGTCAGATACGCAGTATTTT CASSPGLVVSDTQYF
TRBJ2-1 TRBV6-1 . TRBD1 TGTGCCACCTCTCCTGACAGGGGGAGCTACAATGAGCAGTTCTTC CATSPDRGSYNEQFF
TRBJ1-1 TRBV12-3/TRBV12-4 many . TGTGCCAGCAGTTTTACGGGCGTCGGTGAAGCTTTCTTT CASSFTGVGEAFF
TRBJ2-6 TRBV6-2/TRBV6-3 few . TGTGCCAGCAGCCCCGTTTTGGGGCTCCCTTCCTCTGGGGCCAACGTCCTGACTTTC CASSPVLGLPSSGANVLTF
TRBJ2-7 TRBV7-6 many TRBD2 TGTGCCAGCAGCTTAGGACTAGCGGGAGCCAGTGAGCAGTACTTC CASSLGLAGASEQYF
TRBJ1-5 TRBV6-1 few . TGTGCCAGCAGTGAACGGGACTATCAGCCCCAGCATTTT CASSERDYQPQHF
TRBJ1-2 TRBV12-5 . TRBD1 TGTGCTAGTGGACCCGGGACAGGGCGGCTCTATGGCTACACCTTC CASGPGTGRLYGYTF
TRBJ2-1 TRBV19 . . TGTGCCAGTAGCAACCAAGGCCCCCTAACAGGGCCCTCCTACAATGAGCAGTTCTTC CASSNQGPLTGPSYNEQFF
TRBJ2-1 TRBV4-1 . TRBD2 TGCGCCAGCAGCCAACTCGGACTAGCGGGAGGCAATGAGCAGTTCTTC CASSQLGLAGGNEQFF
TRBJ2-1 TRBV14 few TRBD2 TGTGCCAGCAGCCAAGATCTGTTACTAGCGGGAGAATCCTACAATGAGCAGTTCTTC CASSQDLLLAGESYNEQFF
TRBJ2-7 TRBV11-2 many . TGTGCCAGCAGCTTAGGGTTCGGAGTTTCCTACGAGCAGTACTTC CASSLGFGVSYEQYF
TRBJ2-2 TRBV7-9 few . TGTGCCAGCACCCCCACGGTCTACGCGAACACCGGGGAGCTGTTTTTT CASTPTVYANTGELFF
TRBJ2-7 TRBV15 . . TGTGCCACCACCATGGGTCAACGGGACGAGCAGTACTTC CATTMGQRDEQYF
TRBJ2-2 TRBV3-1 . . TGTGCCAGCAGCCAAGGGGGACCTCTTACCGGGGAGCTGTTTTTT CASSQGGPLTGELFF
TRBJ2-7 TRBV5-5 few . TGTGCCAGCAGTTCCCCTGGGACGGAGAGCTCCTACGAGCAGTACTTC CASSSPGTESSYEQYF
TRBJ1-1 TRBV19 many TRBD1 TGTGCCAGTAGTACCCACAGGGGCATGAACACTGAAGCTTTCTTT CASSTHRGMNTEAFF
TRBJ2-1 TRBV15 . TRBD1 TGTGCCACCAGCAGAGATGGGGGACAGGGATTCAATGAGCAGTTCTTC CATSRDGGQGFNEQFF
TRBJ2-5 TRBV29-1 . . TGCAGCGTTGAAGAGGGCTTCGATGGCTATCAAGAGACCCAGTACTTC CSVEEGFDGYQETQYF
TRBJ1-1 TRBV19 . . TGTGCCAGTAGTACCACGGCTGAAGCTTTCTTT CASSTTAEAFF
TRBJ1-1 TRBV9 many TRBD1 TGTGCCAGCAGCCCCCAGGGGCAGGGGGGTGAAGCTTTCTTT CASSPQGQGGEAFF
TRBJ2-7 TRBV20-1 few TRBD1 TGCAGTGCTAGGGGACAGGGCGGTGAGCAGTACTTC CSARGQGGEQYF
TRBJ2-3 TRBV3-1 many . TGTGCCAGCAGCCAAGATTTGGCGGGAAGCAGGAGCACAGATACGCAGTATTTT CASSQDLAGSRSTDTQYF
TRBJ2-2 TRBV2 few . TGTGCCAGCAGCGGGGGTCTCGGGGAGCTGTTTTTT CASSGGLGELFF
TRBJ2-5 TRBV27 many . TGTGCCAGCCTGGAGGGGGAGACCCAGTACTTC CASLEGETQYF
TRBJ1-1 TRBV18 . . TGTGCCAGCTCACCTCAAAATCTTGGTTTGGTGGGCACTGAAGCTTTCTTT CASSPQNLGLVGTEAFF
TRBJ2-2 TRBV6-1 many TRBD2 TGTGCCAGCAGAAAAAGGGAGGGTACGAACACCGGGGAGCTGTTTTTT CASRKREGTNTGELFF
TRBJ2-1 TRBV5-4 . TRBD2 TGTGCCAGCAGCCCGCGGACTAGCGGGAGGGCCACCTACAATGAGCAGTTCTTC CASSPRTSGRATYNEQFF
TRBJ1-5 TRBV27 few . TGTGCCAGCAGTTTAAAAGGACATAATCAGCCCCAGCATTTT CASSLKGHNQPQHF
TRBJ1-4 TRBV18 few TRBD1 TGTGCCAGCTCACCATTGAGGGACAGCAATGAAAAACTGTTTTTT CASSPLRDSNEKLFF
TRBJ1-2 TRBV6-1 many . TGTGCCAGCCAATCGACGGGGGGGCTCTATGGCTACACCTTC CASQSTGGLYGYTF
TRBJ2-3 TRBV5-1 many TRBD2 TGCGCCAGCAATAGCGGGAGTGCTGATACGCAGTATTTT CASNSGSADTQYF
TRBJ1-1 TRBV5-4 . . TGTGCCAGCAGCTTGGAAGTACTGGGGGCCACTGAAGCTTTCTTT CASSLEVLGATEAFF
TRBJ2-1 TRBV19 . TRBD2 TGTGCCAGTAGTTTCACACCGGGGGGGGGATACAATGAGCAGTTCTTC CASSFTPGGGYNEQFF
TRBJ2-5 TRBV7-2 many TRBD2 TGTGCCAGCAGCTTTGCGGGAGGGGGGGATGAGACCCAGTACTTC CASSFAGGGDETQYF
TRBJ1-1 TRBV19 . . TGTGCCAGTAGTGGGACACCAACGATGAACACTGAAGCTTTCTTT CASSGTPTMNTEAFF
TRBJ2-1 TRBV5-1 . . TGTGCCAGCAGCTTAGGGGGACGAAGCAATGAGCAGTTCTTC CASSLGGRSNEQFF
TRBJ2-6 TRBV4-1 few . TGCGCCAGCACAGTAGGGACGAGCTCTGGGGCCAACGTCCTGACTTTC CASTVGTSSGANVLTF
TRBJ2-3 TRBV11-2 once . TGTGCCAGCAGCTTACTTGACAATCGTCCCACAGATACGCAGTATTTT CASSLLDNRPTDTQYF
TRBJ2-1 TRBV30 many . TGTGCCTGGAACCTTCTAGCTGATGAGCAGTTCTTC CAWNLLADEQFF
TRBJ2-1 TRBV3-1 many TRBD2 TGTGCCAGCACCCTAGCGGGAGACAACAATGAGCAGTTCTTC CASTLAGDNNEQFF
TRBJ1-1 TRBV4-1 . . TGCGCCAGCAGCCAAGATGGCATCAAGGGGACTGAAGCTTTCTTT CASSQDGIKGTEAFF
TRBJ2-5 TRBV7-2 few . TGTGCCAGCAGCACTCTTGCGGTCCAAGAGACCCAGTACTTC CASSTLAVQETQYF